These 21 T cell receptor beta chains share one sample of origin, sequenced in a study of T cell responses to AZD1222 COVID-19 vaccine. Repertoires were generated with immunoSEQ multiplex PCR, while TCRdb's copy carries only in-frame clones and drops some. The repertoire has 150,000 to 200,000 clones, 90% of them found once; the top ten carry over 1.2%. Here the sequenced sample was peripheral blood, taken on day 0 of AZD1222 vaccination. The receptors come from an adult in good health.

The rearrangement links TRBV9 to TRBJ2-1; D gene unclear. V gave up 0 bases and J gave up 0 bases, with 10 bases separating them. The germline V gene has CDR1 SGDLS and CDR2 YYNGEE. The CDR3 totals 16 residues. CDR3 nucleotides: TGTGCCAGCAGCGTAGTGGCCACGAGCTCCTACAATGAGCAGTTCTTC. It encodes CASSVVATSSYNEQFF.

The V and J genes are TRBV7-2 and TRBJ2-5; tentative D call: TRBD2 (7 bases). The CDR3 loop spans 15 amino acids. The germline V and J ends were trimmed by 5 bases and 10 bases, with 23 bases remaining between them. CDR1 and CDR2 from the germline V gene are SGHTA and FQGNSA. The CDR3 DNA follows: TGTGCCAGCAGCCAGAACACCGGGGGGCTGGGGGACCAGTACTTC. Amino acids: CASSQNTGGLGDQYF.

The CDR3 nucleotides read TGTGCCAGCAGTTTAGCCTTTCCGACTAGCGGGGGGCTCAATGAGCAGTTCTTC. It translates to CASSLAFPTSGGLNEQFF. This chain joins TRBV27 and TRBJ2-1; 13 positions agree with TRBD2. CDR3 length: 18 amino acids. The trim removed 2 bases at V and 6 bases at J, leaving 10 bases unmatched. Germline lookup yields CDR1 MNHEY and CDR2 SMNVEV (reference sequence).

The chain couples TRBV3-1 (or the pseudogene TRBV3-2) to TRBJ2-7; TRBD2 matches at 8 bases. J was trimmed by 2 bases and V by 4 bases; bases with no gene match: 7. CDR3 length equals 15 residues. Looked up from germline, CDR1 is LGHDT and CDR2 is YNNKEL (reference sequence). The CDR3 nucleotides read TGTGCCAGCAGCCCGTCCGAGCGGGGGCCCTACGAGCAGTACTTC. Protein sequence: CASSPSERGPYEQYF.

The CDR3 DNA is TGTGCCAGCAGCTCTCGGGTAACCGATGAGCAGTTCTTC. As protein: CASSSRVTDEQFF. The chain couples TRBV7-2 to TRBJ2-1, with D uncertain. CDR3 length equals 13 residues. Per the germline V gene, CDR1 is SGHTA and CDR2 is FQGNSA. V lost 4 bases to trimming and J lost 8 bases, with 12 bases between them. The complete variable domain, with remaining parts taken from reference TRBV7-2 and TRBJ2-1, reads GAGVSQSPSNKVTEKGKDVELRCDPISGHTALYWYRQSLGQGLEFLIYFQGNSAPDKSGLPSDRFSAERTGGSVSTLTIQRTQQEDSAVYLCASSSRVTDEQFFGPGTRLTVL.

Here the CDR3 DNA reads TGTGCCAGCAGTTTACAGGGGATTTCACCCCTCCACTTT. Translated, it gives CASSLQGISPLHF. This rearrangement joins TRBV12-3 or TRBV12-4 to TRBJ1-6; maybe TRBD1 (6 bases). V lost 2 bases and J 9 bases, leaving 8 bases between the germline ends. The CDR3 has 13 amino acids.

The CDR3 coding sequence is TGCGCCAGCAGCCAAGTGGTTACGGCATGGGGTGGTTCAGAGACCCAGTACTTC. It specifies CASSQVVTAWGGSETQYF. The V gene is TRBV4-3, the J gene TRBJ2-5; no definite D call. V was clipped by 1 base and J by 4 bases, with 22 bases between them. Germline loops: CDR1 LGHNA, CDR2 YSLEER. The CDR3 has 18 residues.

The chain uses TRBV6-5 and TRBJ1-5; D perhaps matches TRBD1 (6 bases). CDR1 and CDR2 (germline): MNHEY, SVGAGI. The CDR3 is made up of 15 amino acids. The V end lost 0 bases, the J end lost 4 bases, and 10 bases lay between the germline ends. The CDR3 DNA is TGTGCCAGCAGTTACTCGGGGGCCTTAAATCAGCCCCAGCATTTT. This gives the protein CASSYSGALNQPQHF.

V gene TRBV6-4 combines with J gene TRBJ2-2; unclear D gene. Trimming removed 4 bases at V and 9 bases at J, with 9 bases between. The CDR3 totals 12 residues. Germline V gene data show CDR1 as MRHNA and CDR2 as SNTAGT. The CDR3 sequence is CASSADRRELFF. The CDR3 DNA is TGTGCCAGCAGTGCGGACCGCCGGGAGCTGTTTTTT.

The CDR3 sequence: CASSPSTGYNSPLHF. The CDR3 DNA follows: TGTGCCAGCTCACCCTCGACAGGCTATAATTCACCCCTCCACTTT. The chain combines TRBV18 with TRBJ1-6; weak D call: TRBD1 (6 bases). Between the trimmed V and J ends, which lost 3 bases and 3 bases, there was a span of 9 bases. Germline V lookup: CDR1 KGHSH, CDR2 LQKENI. This CDR3 has 15 residues.

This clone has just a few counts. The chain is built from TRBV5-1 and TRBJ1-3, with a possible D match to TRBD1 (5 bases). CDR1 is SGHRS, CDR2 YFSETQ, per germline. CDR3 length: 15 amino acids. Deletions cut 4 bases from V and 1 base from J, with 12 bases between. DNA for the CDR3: TGCGCCAGCAGCGCGGGACCGGGATCTGGAAACACCATATATTTT. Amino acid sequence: CASSAGPGSGNTIYF.

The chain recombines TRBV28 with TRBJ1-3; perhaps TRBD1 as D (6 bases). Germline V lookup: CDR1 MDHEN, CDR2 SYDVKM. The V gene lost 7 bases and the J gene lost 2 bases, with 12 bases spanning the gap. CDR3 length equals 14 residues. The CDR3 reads CASTFTGTGNTIYF. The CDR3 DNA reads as TGTGCCAGCACCTTCACAGGGACTGGAAACACCATATATTTT.

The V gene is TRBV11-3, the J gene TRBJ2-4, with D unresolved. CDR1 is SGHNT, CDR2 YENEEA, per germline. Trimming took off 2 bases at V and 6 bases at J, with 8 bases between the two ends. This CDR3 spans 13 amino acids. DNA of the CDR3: TGTGCCAGCAGCTTATTAACAGTAAACATTCAGTACTTC. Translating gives CASSLLTVNIQYF.

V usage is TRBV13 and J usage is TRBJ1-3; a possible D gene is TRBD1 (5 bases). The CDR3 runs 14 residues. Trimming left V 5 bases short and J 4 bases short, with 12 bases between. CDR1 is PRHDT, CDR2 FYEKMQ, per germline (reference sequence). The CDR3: CASSQGAEGNTIYF. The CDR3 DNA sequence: TGTGCCAGCAGCCAAGGGGCGGAAGGAAACACCATATATTTT.

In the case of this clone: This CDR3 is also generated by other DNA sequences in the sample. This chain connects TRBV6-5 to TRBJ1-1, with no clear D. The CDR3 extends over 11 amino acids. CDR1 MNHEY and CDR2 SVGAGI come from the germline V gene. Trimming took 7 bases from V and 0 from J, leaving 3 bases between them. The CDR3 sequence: CASIMNTEAFF. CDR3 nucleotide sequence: TGTGCCAGCATTATGAACACTGAAGCTTTCTTT.

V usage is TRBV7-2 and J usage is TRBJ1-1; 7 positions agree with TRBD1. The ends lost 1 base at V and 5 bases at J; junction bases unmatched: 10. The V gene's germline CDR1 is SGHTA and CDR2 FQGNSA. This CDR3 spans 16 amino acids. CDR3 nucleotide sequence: TGTGCCAGCAGCTTAGTAGGGGGCCAAGGGAAGACTGAAGCTTTCTTT. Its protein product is CASSLVGGQGKTEAFF.

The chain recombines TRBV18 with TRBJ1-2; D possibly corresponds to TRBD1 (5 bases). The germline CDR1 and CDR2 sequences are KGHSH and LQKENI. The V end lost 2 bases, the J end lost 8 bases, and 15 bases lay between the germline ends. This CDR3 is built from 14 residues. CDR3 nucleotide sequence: TGTGCCAGCTCACCATCGGTCTCCGGGGCGGGCTACACCTTC. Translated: CASSPSVSGAGYTF.

CDR3 nucleotides: TGTGCCAGCAGCTGGTATAATTCACCCCTCCACTTT. The encoded protein is CASSWYNSPLHF. V is TRBV28 and J is TRBJ1-6; D ambiguous. Germline CDR1 MDHEN, CDR2 SYDVKM. The V end lost 6 bases, the J end lost 4 bases, and 4 bases lay between the germline ends. This CDR3 is 12 amino acids long.

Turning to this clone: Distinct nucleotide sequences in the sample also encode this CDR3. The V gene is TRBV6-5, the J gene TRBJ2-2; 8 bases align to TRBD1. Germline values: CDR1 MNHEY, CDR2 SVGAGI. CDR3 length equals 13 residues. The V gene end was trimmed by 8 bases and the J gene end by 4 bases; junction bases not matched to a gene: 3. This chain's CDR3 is CASSTGVTGELFF. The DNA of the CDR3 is TGTGCCAGCTCGACAGGGGTCACCGGGGAGCTGTTTTTT.

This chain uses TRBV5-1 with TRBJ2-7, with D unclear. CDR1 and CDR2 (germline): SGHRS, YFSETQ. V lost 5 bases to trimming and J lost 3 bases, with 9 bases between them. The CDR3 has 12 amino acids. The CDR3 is CASSFDLYEQYF. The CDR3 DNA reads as TGCGCCAGCAGTTTTGACCTCTACGAGCAGTACTTC.

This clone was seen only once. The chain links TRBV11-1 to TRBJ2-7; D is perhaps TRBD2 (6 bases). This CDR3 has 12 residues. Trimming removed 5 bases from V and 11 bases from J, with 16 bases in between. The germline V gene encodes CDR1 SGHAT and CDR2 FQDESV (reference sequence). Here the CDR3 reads CASSGAGPVEYF. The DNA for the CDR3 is TGTGCCAGCAGCGGAGCGGGCCCTGTGGAGTACTTC. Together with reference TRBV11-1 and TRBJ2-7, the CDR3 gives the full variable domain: EAEVAQSPRYKITEKSQAVAFWCDPISGHATLYWYRQILGQGPELLVQFQDESVVDDSQLPKDRFSAERLKGVDSTLKIQPAELGDSAMYLCASSGAGPVEYFGPGTRLTVT.